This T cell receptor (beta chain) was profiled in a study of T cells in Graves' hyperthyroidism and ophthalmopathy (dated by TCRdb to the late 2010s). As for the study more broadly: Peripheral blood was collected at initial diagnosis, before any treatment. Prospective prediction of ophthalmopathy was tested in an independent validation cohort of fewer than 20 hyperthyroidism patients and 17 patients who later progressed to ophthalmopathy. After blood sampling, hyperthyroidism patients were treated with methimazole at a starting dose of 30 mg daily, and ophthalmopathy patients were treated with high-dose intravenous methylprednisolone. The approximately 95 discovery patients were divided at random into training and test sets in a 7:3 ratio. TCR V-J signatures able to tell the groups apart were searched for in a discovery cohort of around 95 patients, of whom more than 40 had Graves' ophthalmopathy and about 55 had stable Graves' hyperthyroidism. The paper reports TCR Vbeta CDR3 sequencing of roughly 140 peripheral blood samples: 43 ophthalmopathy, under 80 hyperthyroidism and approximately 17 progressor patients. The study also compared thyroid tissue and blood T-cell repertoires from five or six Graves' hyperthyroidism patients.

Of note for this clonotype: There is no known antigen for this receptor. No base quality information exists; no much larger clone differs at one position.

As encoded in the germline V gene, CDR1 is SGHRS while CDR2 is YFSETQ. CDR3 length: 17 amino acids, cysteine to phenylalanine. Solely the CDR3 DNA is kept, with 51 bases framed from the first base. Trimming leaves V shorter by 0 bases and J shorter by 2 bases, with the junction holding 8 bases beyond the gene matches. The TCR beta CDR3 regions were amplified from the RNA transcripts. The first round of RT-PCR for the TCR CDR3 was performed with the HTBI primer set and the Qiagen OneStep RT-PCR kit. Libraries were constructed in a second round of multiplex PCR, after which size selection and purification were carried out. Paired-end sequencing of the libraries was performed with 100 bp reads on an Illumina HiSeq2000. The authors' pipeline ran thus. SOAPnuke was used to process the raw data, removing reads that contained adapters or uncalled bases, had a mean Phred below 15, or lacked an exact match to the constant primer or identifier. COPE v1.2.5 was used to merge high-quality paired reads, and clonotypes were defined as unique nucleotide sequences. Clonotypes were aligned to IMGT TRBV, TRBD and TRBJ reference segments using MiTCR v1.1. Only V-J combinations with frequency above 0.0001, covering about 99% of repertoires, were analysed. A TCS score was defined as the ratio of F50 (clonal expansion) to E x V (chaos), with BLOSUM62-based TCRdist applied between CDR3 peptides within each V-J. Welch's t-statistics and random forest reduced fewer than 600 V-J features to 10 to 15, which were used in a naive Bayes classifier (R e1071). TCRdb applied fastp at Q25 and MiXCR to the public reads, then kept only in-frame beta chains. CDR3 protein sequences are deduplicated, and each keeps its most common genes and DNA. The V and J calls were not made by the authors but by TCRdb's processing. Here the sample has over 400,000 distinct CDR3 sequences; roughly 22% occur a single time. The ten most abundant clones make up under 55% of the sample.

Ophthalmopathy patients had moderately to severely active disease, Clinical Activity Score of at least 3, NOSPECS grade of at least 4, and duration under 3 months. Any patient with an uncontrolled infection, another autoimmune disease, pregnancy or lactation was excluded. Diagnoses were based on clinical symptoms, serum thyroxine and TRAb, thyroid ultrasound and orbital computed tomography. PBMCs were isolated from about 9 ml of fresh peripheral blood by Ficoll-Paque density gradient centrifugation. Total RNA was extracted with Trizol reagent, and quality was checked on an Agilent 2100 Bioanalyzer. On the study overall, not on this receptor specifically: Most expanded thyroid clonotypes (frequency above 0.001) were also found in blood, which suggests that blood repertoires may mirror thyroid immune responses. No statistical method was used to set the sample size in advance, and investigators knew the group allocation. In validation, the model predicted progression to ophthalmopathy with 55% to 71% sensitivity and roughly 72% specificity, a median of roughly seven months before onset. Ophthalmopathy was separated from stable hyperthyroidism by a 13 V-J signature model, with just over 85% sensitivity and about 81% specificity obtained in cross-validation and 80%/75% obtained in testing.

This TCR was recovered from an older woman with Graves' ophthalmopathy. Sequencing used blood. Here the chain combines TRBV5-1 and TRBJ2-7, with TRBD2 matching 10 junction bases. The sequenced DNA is TGCGCCAGCAGCTTGGCCACTTCTAGCGGGGGACCCTACGAGCAGTACTTC. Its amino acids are CASSLATSSGGPYEQYF.